The 24 T cell receptor beta chains presented below share a single source sample, sequenced in a study of Graves' ophthalmopathy and Graves' hyperthyroidism. From RNA, the CDR3 regions of TCR beta chains were amplified and sequenced. An opening RT-PCR round employed HTBI primers and preceded a second-round multiplex PCR. TCRdb reanalysed the multiplex PCR reads using MiXCR and keeps one entry per CDR3 protein. Among approximately 1.2 million distinct CDR3 sequences listed, about 38% were seen once. The sequenced material came from peripheral blood or thyroid tissue (not recorded which). These receptors all come from an adult man with Graves' hyperthyroidism.

The chain uses TRBV24-1 and TRBJ2-3; D possibly uses TRBD1 or TRBD2 (5 bases each). The CDR3 length is 15 residues. Germline CDR1 and CDR2: KGHDR and SFDVKD. The V and J ends lost 1 base and 3 bases respectively, with 10 bases between them. CDR3 in amino acids: CATSDFWDGTDTQYF. The CDR3 DNA sequence: TGTGCCACCAGTGATTTCTGGGACGGGACAGATACGCAGTATTTT.

J is TRBJ1-2 and V is TRBV7-9; no definite D call. This CDR3 has 13 amino acids. Germline CDR1 and CDR2: SEHNR and FQNEAQ (reference sequence). Deletions cut 4 bases from V and 6 bases from J, with 12 bases between. In nucleotides, the CDR3 is TGTGCCAGCAGCTCGCTGGACGGTAATGGCTACACCTTC. Its translation is CASSSLDGNGYTF. Full variable domain (outside the CDR3, taken from reference TRBV7-9 and TRBJ1-2): DTGVSQNPRHKITKRGQNVTFRCDPISEHNRLYWYRQTLGQGPEFLTYFQNEAQLEKSRLLSDRFSAERPKGSFSTLEIQRTEQGDSAMYLCASSSLDGNGYTFGSGTRLTVV.

This clonotype has more than one count but fewer than ten. DNA of the CDR3: TGTGCCAGCAGCCCTAACAGGGCCCAAGAGACCCAGTACTTC. It yields the protein CASSPNRAQETQYF. The chain employs TRBV7-9 and TRBJ2-5, with a tentative D call TRBD1 (6 bases). The CDR3 runs to 14 residues. Trimming took 5 bases from V and 1 from J, leaving 11 bases between them. Germline CDR1 is SEHNR and CDR2 is FQNEAQ (reference sequence).

This chain connects TRBV29-1 to TRBJ1-2; tentatively, D is TRBD1 (5 bases). Germline loops: CDR1 SQVTM, CDR2 ANQGSEA. V was shortened by 3 bases and J by 3 bases, with 8 bases between the two germline ends. The CDR3 runs to 12 residues. CDR3 DNA sequence: TGCAGCGTTGACGCCAGGGACTATGGCTACACCTTC. Its translation is CSVDARDYGYTF.

Note on this clonotype: A single base separates this from a much larger clone, so it may be a read error. The chain has TRBV10-3 and TRBJ1-2; D unresolved. The germline V gene encodes CDR1 ENHRY and CDR2 SYGVKD. The CDR3 has 14 residues. Trimming took off 5 bases at V and 7 bases at J, with 17 bases between the two ends. The CDR3 is CAISYAAPGSGYTF. The CDR3 DNA is TGTGCCATCAGTTATGCAGCCCCCGGCTCTGGCTACACCTTC.

As to this clonotype: At one boundary the junction diverges from the germline segment, which might be a read error. The J gene is TRBJ1-4, the V gene TRBV2; TRBD1 might be the D (6 bases). The germline gives CDR1 SNHLY, CDR2 FYNNEI. This CDR3 has 11 amino acids. This CDR3 is CASPRDTRRIF. The CDR3 bases are TGTGCCAGCCCGCGGGACACGCGACGAATTTTT.

This clonotype has a count of ten or more. This chain joins TRBV4-1 and TRBJ2-7; 8 nucleotides line up with TRBD1. The CDR3 length is 17 residues. V lost 1 base and J lost 4; bases outside the gene matches: 12. CDR1 and CDR2 (germline): MGHRA, YSYEKL. Here the CDR3 DNA reads TGCGCCAGCAGCCAAGGAGCGACGGGCAGGGGGCCTTACGAGCAGTACTTC. It is translated as CASSQGATGRGPYEQYF.

This clonotype was picked up many times. This chain joins TRBV29-1 and TRBJ2-5, with 8 bases identical to TRBD2. This CDR3 region has 15 residues. The J segment lost 0 bases and the V segment lost 4 bases, leaving 7 bases of the junction unmatched. CDR1 and CDR2 (germline): SQVTM, ANQGSEA. The CDR3 DNA follows: TGCAGCGTTGGATTCCTAGCGGGCCACCAAGAGACCCAGTACTTC. Translated: CSVGFLAGHQETQYF.

To note about this clonotype: Just one base apart from a much larger clone, this may be a read error. This sequence joins TRBV6-5 and TRBJ2-5; 9 bases match TRBD1. The CDR3 is 13 residues long. Germline V gene data show CDR1 as MNHEY and CDR2 as SVGAGI. V trimming: 5 bases; J trimming: 7 bases; junction bases outside the gene matches: 5. The CDR3 is CASSKTGGGTQYF. For the CDR3, the DNA is TGTGCCAGCAGTAAGACAGGGGGAGGGACCCAGTACTTC.

This clonotype was counted ten times or more. The chain combines TRBV7-9 with TRBJ2-5; no definite D call. V was clipped by 5 bases and J by 6 bases, with 13 bases between them. The CDR3 sequence is 13 residues long. Germline values: CDR1 SEHNR, CDR2 FQNEAQ (reference sequence). The CDR3 is CASSRREFQTQYF. CDR3 in DNA: TGTGCCAGCAGCCGCCGTGAATTTCAGACCCAGTACTTC.

This rearrangement joins TRBV7-7 to TRBJ1-3; 7 nucleotides agree with TRBD1. The CDR3 contains 16 residues. Per the germline V gene, CDR1 is SSHAT and CDR2 is FNYEAQ (reference sequence). V trimming: 6 bases; J trimming: 2 bases; junction bases outside the gene matches: 10. The CDR3 region has the DNA TGTGCCAGCAGTGCTATAGGGACAGCTACTGGAAACACCATATATTTT. Translation: CASSAIGTATGNTIYF.

In the case of this clonotype: A read error is possible here, since a much larger clone lies one base away. Here the CDR3 omits its conserved ending phenylalanine or tryptophan, so a read error is the likely source. The chain is built from TRBV12-3 or TRBV12-4 and TRBJ1-1; 8 bases fit TRBD1. The CDR3 runs 13 residues. J lost 5 bases, V lost 8 bases, and 7 bases had no gene match. The CDR3 reads CASGSTGGTEAFL. Written as DNA, the CDR3 is TGTGCCAGCGGGTCCACAGGGGGTACTGAAGCTTTCCTT.

This clonotype appeared once. The V call is TRBV7-4, the J call TRBJ1-6, with D hard to call. The CDR3 totals 13 residues. V dropped 11 bases and J dropped 10 bases, with 18 bases sitting between them. CDR1 is SGHVT, CDR2 SQSDAQ, per germline. CDR3 bases: TGTGCCCTCGACAACCGAGTAGGGTCACCCCTCCACTTT. Translated: CALDNRVGSPLHF.

This clonotype is a singleton in its sample. This may come from a read error, since a much larger clone is one base off. This chain joins TRBV7-6 and TRBJ2-7; 8 nucleotides line up with TRBD1. Looked up from germline, CDR1 is SGHVS and CDR2 is FNYEAQ. The CDR3 is 15 amino acids. V trimming: 5 bases; J trimming: 7 bases; junction bases outside the gene matches: 13. CDR3 coding DNA: TGTGCCAGCAGCCAACTCCAGGACAGGGTTCCTGAGCAGTACTTC. Translation gives CASSQLQDRVPEQYF.

In this sample, this clonotype turned up once. One base away lies a much larger clone, so this may be a sequencing read error. The V gene is TRBV11-2, the J gene TRBJ2-5, with 8 bases lining up with TRBD1. Germline-derived CDR1 and CDR2 are SGHAT and FQNNGV. The CDR3 spans 15 residues. CDR3 DNA: TGTGCCAGCAGGGGGGACAGGTGGACACAAGGGACCCAGTACTTC. This encodes CASRGDRWTQGTQYF. Variable domain in full (rest from reference TRBV11-2 and TRBJ2-5): EAGVAQSPRYKIIEKRQSVAFWCNPISGHATLYWYQQILGQGPKLLIQFQNNGVVDDSQLPKDRFSAERLKGVDSTLKIQPAKLEDSAVYLCASRGDRWTQGTQYFGPGTRLLVL.

The table lists this clonotype with a few counts. The chain uses TRBV20-1 and TRBJ2-5; a weak D match, TRBD1 (5 bases). CDR3 length: 15 amino acids. V was trimmed by 6 bases and J by 4 bases, leaving 21 bases between them. CDR1 and CDR2 (germline): DFQATT, SNEGSKA (reference sequence). For the CDR3, the DNA is TGCAGTGCCACCAGGGATGCAGTTTGGGGAGAGACCCAGTACTTC. This gives the protein CSATRDAVWGETQYF.

This clonotype was found a few times. The rearrangement joins TRBV20-1 to TRBJ1-5; D may be TRBD1 (6 bases). This CDR3 region has 16 residues. Germline V gives CDR1 DFQATT, CDR2 SNEGSKA (reference sequence). V dropped 8 bases and J dropped 1 base, with 21 bases sitting between them. The CDR3 sequence is CSKTSTGLQSNQPQHF. As DNA, the CDR3 is TGCAGTAAAACTAGCACAGGGCTTCAGAGCAATCAGCCCCAGCATTTT.

This clonotype was seen more than once but under ten times. The genes are TRBV5-1 and TRBJ2-7; D might be TRBD2 (5 bases). The length of the CDR3 is 15 residues. CDR1 and CDR2 from the germline V gene are SGHRS and YFSETQ. The V end lost 0 bases, the J end lost 2 bases, and 12 bases lay between the germline ends. The CDR3 loop is CASSLERGSPYEQYF. The CDR3 coding sequence is TGCGCCAGCAGCTTGGAGCGCGGGTCCCCCTACGAGCAGTACTTC.

Many counts were recorded for this clonotype. The V call is TRBV7-9, the J call TRBJ2-7, with D perhaps matching TRBD1 or TRBD2 (5 bases each). The CDR3 runs to 13 residues. V dropped 1 base and J dropped 9 bases, with 13 bases sitting between them. CDR1 SEHNR and CDR2 FQNEAQ come from the germline V gene (reference sequence). Here the CDR3 DNA reads TGTGCCAGCAGCTTAGATGAAAAGGGACGGCAGTACTTC. As protein: CASSLDEKGRQYF.

This clonotype occurred a few times. The chain joins TRBV12-3 or TRBV12-4 to TRBJ1-1, with D possibly TRBD1 on 5 matching bases. With 2 bases removed from V and 6 bases from J, the gap between germline ends came to 19 bases. This CDR3 is 16 amino acids long. The CDR3 bases are TGTGCCAGCAGTTTATACTTGACAGAACAAGACGCTGAAGCTTTCTTT. Residues: CASSLYLTEQDAEAFF.

This clonotype was observed many times. The rearrangement uses TRBV20-1 and TRBJ1-2; a possible D gene is TRBD1 (6 bases). The CDR3 is 17 amino acids. V dropped 1 base and J dropped 5 bases, with 23 bases sitting between them. Germline loops: CDR1 DFQATT, CDR2 SNEGSKA (reference sequence). The CDR3 DNA reads TGCAGTGCTAGAGGAGGGACATTATCAAGTTTACCTTATGGCTACACCTTC. It specifies CSARGGTLSSLPYGYTF.

The chain couples TRBV14 to TRBJ2-7, with 10 bases identical to TRBD1. The CDR3 totals 16 residues. V was pared by 4 bases and J by 2 bases, with 8 bases of the junction left unmatched. The V gene's germline CDR1 is SGHDN and CDR2 FVKESK. As DNA, the CDR3 is TGTGCCAGCAGCCCGTGGGACAGGGGCCCAACCTACGAGCAGTACTTC. This codes for CASSPWDRGPTYEQYF.

A word on this clonotype: The germline gene is not matched at one end of the junction; a read error may be the cause. Here the CDR3 DNA reads TGTGCCGGCAGCTGGGGAGCTGGGAACACTGAAGCTTTCTTT. Encoded protein: CAGSWGAGNTEAFF. The chain recombines TRBV7-2 with TRBJ1-1; D is undetermined. Germline V gene data show CDR1 as SGHTA and CDR2 as FQGNSA. The CDR3 covers 14 residues. Variable domain in full (rest from reference TRBV7-2 and TRBJ1-1): GAGVSQSPSNKVTEKGKDVELRCDPISGHTALYWYRQSLGQGLEFLIYFQGNSAPDKSGLPSDRFSAERTGGSVSTLTIQRTQQEDSAVYLCAGSWGAGNTEAFFGQGTRLTVV.

This clonotype was counted many times. Here the CDR3 reads CSPKKGAYGYTF. DNA for the CDR3: TGCAGCCCCAAGAAGGGGGCGTATGGCTACACCTTC. This chain connects TRBV20-1 to TRBJ1-2; TRBD1 agrees at 7 bases. Germline V gene data show CDR1 as DFQATT and CDR2 as SNEGSKA (reference sequence). This CDR3 has 12 amino acids.